The clone carrying this T cell receptor beta chain was counted a single time. The data stem from a study of blood T cell repertoires in COVID-19. In the source study's methods: Researchers report that nucleated cell counts were estimated from reference gene primer amplification. Produced via immunoSEQ multiplex PCR; TCRdb's table is partial and in-frame only. V, J and clone size reflect that table, while D and trimming were determined from the DNA. Among approximately 30,000 clones listed, 80% to 90% were seen once. This CDR3 has 15 amino acids. V lost 2 bases to trimming and J lost 0 bases, with 9 bases between them. Germline-derived CDR1 and CDR2 are MNHEY and SMNVEV (reference sequence).

The sample taken for sequencing was peripheral blood. V is TRBV27 and J is TRBJ2-3; a possible D gene is TRBD2 (5 bases). This clonotype was obtained from a woman aged 40 to 50 with active or convalescent COVID-19. DNA for the CDR3: TGTGCCAGCAGTTTAGTCGGGGTTAGCACAGATACGCAGTATTTT. The encoded protein is CASSLVGVSTDTQYF.